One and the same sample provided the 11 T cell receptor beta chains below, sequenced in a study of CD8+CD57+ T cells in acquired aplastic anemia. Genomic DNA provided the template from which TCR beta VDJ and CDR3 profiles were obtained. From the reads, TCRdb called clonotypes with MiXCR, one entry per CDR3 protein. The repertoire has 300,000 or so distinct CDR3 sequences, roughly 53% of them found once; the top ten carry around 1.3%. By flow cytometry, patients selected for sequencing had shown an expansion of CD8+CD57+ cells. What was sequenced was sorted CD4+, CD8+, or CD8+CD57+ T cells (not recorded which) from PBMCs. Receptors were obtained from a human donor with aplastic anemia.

CDR3 sequence: CASGAGQGASEQYF. CDR3 nucleotide sequence: TGTGCCAGCGGGGCGGGACAGGGAGCGAGCGAGCAGTACTTC. The gene calls are TRBV2 and TRBJ2-7; 9 positions agree with TRBD1. After removal of 8 bases from V and 6 bases from J, the junction contained 11 bases not matched to a gene. In germline, CDR1 is SNHLY, CDR2 FYNNEI. The CDR3 extends over 14 amino acids.

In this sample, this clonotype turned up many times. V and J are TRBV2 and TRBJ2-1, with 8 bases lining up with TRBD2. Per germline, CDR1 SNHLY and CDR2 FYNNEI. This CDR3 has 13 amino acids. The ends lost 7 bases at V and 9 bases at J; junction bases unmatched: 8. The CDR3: CASIYSGNGEQFF. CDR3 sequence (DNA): TGTGCCAGCATTTATAGCGGGAACGGTGAGCAGTTCTTC.

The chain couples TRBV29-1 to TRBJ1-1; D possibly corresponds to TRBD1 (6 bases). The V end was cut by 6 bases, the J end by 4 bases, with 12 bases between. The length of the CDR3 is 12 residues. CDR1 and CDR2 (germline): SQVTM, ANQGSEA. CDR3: CSVGDIGTEAFF. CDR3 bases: TGCAGCGTAGGGGACATAGGCACTGAAGCTTTCTTT.

This CDR3 is CATSGPNYSGNTIYF. The CDR3 DNA follows: TGTGCCACCTCCGGACCGAACTACTCTGGAAACACCATATATTTT. V usage is TRBV6-1 and J usage is TRBJ1-3; D uncertain. Trimming removed 10 bases from V and 0 bases from J, with 16 bases in between. The germline V gene has CDR1 MNHNS and CDR2 SASEGT. The CDR3 has 15 residues.

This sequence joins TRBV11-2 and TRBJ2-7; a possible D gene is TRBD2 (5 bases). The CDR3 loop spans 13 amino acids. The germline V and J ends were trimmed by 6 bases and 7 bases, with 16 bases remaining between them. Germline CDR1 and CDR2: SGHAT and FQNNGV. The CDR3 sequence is CASSDDGVGEQYF. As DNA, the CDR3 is TGTGCCAGCAGTGATGACGGGGTGGGGGAGCAGTACTTC.

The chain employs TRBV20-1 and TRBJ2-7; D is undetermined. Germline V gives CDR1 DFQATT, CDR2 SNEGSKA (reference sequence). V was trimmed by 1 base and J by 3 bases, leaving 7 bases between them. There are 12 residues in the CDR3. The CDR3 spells CSARVYSYEQYF. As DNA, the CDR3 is TGCAGTGCTAGAGTGTACAGCTACGAGCAGTACTTC.

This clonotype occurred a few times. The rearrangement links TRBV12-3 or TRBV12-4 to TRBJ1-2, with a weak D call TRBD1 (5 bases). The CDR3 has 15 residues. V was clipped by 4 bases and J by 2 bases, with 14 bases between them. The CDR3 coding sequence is TGTGCCAGCAGTTCCCCAGGGATCTCGAACTATGGCTACACCTTC. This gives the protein CASSSPGISNYGYTF.

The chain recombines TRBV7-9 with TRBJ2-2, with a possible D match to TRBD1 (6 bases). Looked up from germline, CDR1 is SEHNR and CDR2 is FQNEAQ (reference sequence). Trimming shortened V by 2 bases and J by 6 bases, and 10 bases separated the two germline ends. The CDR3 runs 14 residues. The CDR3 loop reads CASSLSPGAGELFF. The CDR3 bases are TGTGCCAGCAGCTTATCGCCAGGGGCCGGGGAGCTGTTTTTT.

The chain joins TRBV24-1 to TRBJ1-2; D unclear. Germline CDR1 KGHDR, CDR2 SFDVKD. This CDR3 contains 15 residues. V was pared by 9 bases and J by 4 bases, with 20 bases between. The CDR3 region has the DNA TGTGCCACCTCGCCTGGAGGCTTGGGCGTCTATGGCTACACCTTC. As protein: CATSPGGLGVYGYTF.

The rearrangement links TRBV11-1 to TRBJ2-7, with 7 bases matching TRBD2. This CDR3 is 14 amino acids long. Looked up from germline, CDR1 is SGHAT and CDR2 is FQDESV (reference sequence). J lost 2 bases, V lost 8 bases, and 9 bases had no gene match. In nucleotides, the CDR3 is TGTGCCAGCTCAACTAGCGCAATAGCCTACGAGCAGTACTTC. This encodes CASSTSAIAYEQYF.

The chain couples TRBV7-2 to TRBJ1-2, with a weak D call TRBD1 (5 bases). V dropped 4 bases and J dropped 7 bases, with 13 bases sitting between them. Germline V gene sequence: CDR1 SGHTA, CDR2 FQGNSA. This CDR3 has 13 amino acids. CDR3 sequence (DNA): TGTGCCAGCAGCTCTCCCCAGGGTGCTGGCTACACCTTC. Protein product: CASSSPQGAGYTF.